This T cell receptor (beta chain) stems from a study of vaccination effects on CD4 cells after COVID-19. Under the ViraFEST assay, PBMC were stimulated with viral peptide pools so that antigen-specific CD4+ T cells expanded. Sequencing was performed afterwards. The culture ran for approximately nine days before CD4+ T cells were isolated. Generated by immunoSEQ multiplex PCR, the TCRdb table keeps only in-frame clones and is missing some. The table has tens of thousands of clones, about three quarters seen once. Points on this clone: Its antigen is as yet unknown.

This sequence originates from a human donor who received a COVID-19 vaccine. Sequencing was performed on CD4+ T cells from PBMCs cultured with HCoV-229E spike peptides, taken before COVID-19 vaccination.

The CDR3 sequence: CSVRRLGPYEQYF. DNA of the CDR3: TGCAGCGTTCGGCGACTAGGACCCTACGAGCAGTACTTC. The rearrangement uses TRBV29-1 and TRBJ2-7, with D tentatively TRBD2 (6 bases). Trimming left V 5 bases short and J 2 bases short, with 13 bases between. This CDR3 has 13 amino acids. Germline-derived CDR1 and CDR2 are SQVTM and ANQGSEA.